The T cell receptor (beta chain) described here comes from a study of T cells in Graves' hyperthyroidism and ophthalmopathy. Study-wide findings and caveats: Among clonotypes expanded in thyroid above 0.001, most were also found in blood. From stable hyperthyroidism, ophthalmopathy was set apart by a 13 V-J model.

In germline, CDR1 is KGHDR, CDR2 SFDVKD. The ends were cut back, 4 bases at V and 5 bases at J, with 9 bases in the middle. CDR3 length: 13 amino acids. Subjects with ophthalmopathy showed a Clinical Activity Score no lower than 3, a NOSPECS grade no lower than 4, and a duration shorter than 3 months. Thyroid ultrasound and orbital computed tomography, with clinical symptoms and serum thyroxine and TRAb, informed diagnoses. For this clonotype: Its antigen is not identified.

Amplification targeted TCR beta CDR3 regions from RNA transcripts. Carried out on the TCR CDR3, a first-round RT-PCR used the HTBI primer set. TCRdb reprocessed the multiplex PCR reads via MiXCR and lists one record per CDR3 protein. This table holds about 610,000 distinct CDR3 sequences, about 14% found once. J is TRBJ2-3 and V is TRBV24-1; D remains unclear. Input material: blood. This sequence was found in a woman in her 40s with Graves' ophthalmopathy. The CDR3 sequence is CATSDPVKDTQYF. CDR3 nucleotides: TGTGCCACCAGTGACCCCGTGAAAGATACGCAGTATTTT.